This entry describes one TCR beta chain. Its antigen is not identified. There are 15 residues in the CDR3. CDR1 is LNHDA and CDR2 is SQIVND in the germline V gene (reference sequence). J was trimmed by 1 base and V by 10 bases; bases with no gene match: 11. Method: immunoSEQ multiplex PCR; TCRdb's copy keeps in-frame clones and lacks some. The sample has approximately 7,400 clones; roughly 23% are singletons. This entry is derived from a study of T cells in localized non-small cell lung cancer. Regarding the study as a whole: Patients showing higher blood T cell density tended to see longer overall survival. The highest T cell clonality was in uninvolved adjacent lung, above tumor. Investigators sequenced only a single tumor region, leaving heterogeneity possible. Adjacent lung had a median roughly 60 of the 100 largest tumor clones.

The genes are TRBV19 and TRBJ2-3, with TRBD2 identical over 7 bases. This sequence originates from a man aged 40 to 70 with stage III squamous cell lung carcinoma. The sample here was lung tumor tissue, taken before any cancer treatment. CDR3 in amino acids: CATTFGGSGTDTQYF. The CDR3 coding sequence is TGTGCCACTACCTTCGGCGGGAGCGGCACAGATACGCAGTATTTT. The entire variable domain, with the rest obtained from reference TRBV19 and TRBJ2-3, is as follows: DGGITQSPKYLFRKEGQNVTLSCEQNLNHDAMYWYRQDPGQGLRLIYYSQIVNDFQKGDIAEGYSVSREKKESFPLTVTSAQKNPTAFYLCATTFGGSGTDTQYFGPGTRLTVL.